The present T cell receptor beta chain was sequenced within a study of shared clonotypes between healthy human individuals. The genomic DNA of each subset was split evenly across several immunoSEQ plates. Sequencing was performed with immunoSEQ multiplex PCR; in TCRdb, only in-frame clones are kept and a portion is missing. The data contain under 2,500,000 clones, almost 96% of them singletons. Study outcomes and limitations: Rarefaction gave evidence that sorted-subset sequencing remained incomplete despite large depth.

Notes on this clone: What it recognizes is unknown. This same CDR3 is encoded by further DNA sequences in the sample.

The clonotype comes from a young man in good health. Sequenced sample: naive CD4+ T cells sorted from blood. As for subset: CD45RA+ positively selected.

CDR3 bases: TGCGCCAGCAGCTTACAGGGGGGCAGCAATCAGCCCCAGCATTTT. It specifies CASSLQGGSNQPQHF. The V and J genes are TRBV5-1 and TRBJ1-5; 8 positions match TRBD1. The V gene's germline CDR1 is SGHRS and CDR2 YFSETQ. The CDR3 is made up of 15 amino acids. Trimming removed 2 bases from V and 1 base from J; junction bases left unmatched: 2.